A single sample gave rise to the 8 T cell receptor beta chains below, sequenced in a study of T cell responses to AZD1222 COVID-19 vaccine. TCRdb keeps only in-frame clones here, not all; method: immunoSEQ multiplex PCR. The data contain about 110,000 clones, roughly 84% of them singletons. The source material was peripheral blood, sampled on day 0 of AZD1222 vaccination. The receptors derive from an adult in good health.

The rearrangement links TRBV5-1 to TRBJ2-2; a weak D match, TRBD2 (6 bases). The CDR3 has 15 amino acids. V lost 6 bases to trimming and J lost 2 bases, with 14 bases between them. Per germline, CDR1 SGHRS and CDR2 YFSETQ. The DNA of the CDR3 is TGCGCCAGCAACGGTGGGGGGAGAAACACCGGGGAGCTGTTTTTT. Residues: CASNGGGRNTGELFF.

The chain has TRBV3-1 (or the pseudogene TRBV3-2) and TRBJ2-3; TRBD1 agrees at 7 bases. The V segment lost 4 bases and the J segment 7 bases; nucleotides outside the gene matches: 11. Germline V gene sequence: CDR1 LGHDT, CDR2 YNNKEL (reference sequence). The CDR3 is 15 amino acids. The CDR3 DNA is TGTGCCAGCAGCCCAAACCCAGGGGGAACAAATACGCAGTATTTT. Protein sequence: CASSPNPGGTNTQYF.

The rearrangement uses TRBV24-1 and TRBJ2-5; 10 nucleotides agree with TRBD1. CDR3 size: 16 residues. J gave up 2 bases and V 5 bases, and 7 bases lay outside the gene matches. The germline V gene has CDR1 KGHDR and CDR2 SFDVKD. The CDR3 DNA reads TGTGCCACCAGTGCCGAGGACAGGGGGGCTCAAGAGACCCAGTACTTC. This codes for CATSAEDRGAQETQYF.

This sequence joins TRBV18 and TRBJ2-5; 13 bases line up with TRBD2. V was clipped by 2 bases and J by 5 bases; unmatched bases: 8. CDR1 KGHSH and CDR2 LQKENI come from the germline V gene. There are 17 residues in the CDR3. CDR3: CASSPIRTSGGAETQYF. For the CDR3, the DNA is TGTGCCAGCTCACCAATAAGGACTAGCGGGGGAGCCGAGACCCAGTACTTC.

This CDR3 is CASSHLSGGHPETQYF. DNA for the CDR3: TGTGCCAGCAGCCACCTCTCGGGGGGGCACCCAGAGACCCAGTACTTC. This chain joins TRBV3-1 (or the pseudogene TRBV3-2) and TRBJ2-5; 8 bases align to TRBD2. V dropped 3 bases and J dropped 4; count of bases not matched to a gene: 10. Germline lookup yields CDR1 LGHDT and CDR2 YNNKEL (reference sequence). The CDR3 spans 16 residues.

This clone was seen a single time. The rearrangement links TRBV6-6 to TRBJ1-5; D is undetermined. This CDR3 comprises 14 residues. The germline gives CDR1 MNHNY, CDR2 SVGAGI (reference sequence). Trimming took 6 bases from V and 0 from J, leaving 9 bases between them. This CDR3 reads CASSSSGSNQPQHF. CDR3 coding DNA: TGTGCCAGCAGCTCCTCAGGTAGCAATCAGCCCCAGCATTTT.

The chain employs TRBV19 and TRBJ1-5; D may be TRBD1 (5 bases). CDR3 size: 15 residues. Per germline, CDR1 LNHDA and CDR2 SQIVND (reference sequence). V lost 7 bases and J 2 bases, leaving 15 bases between the germline ends. The CDR3 spells CASTQMGRGNQPQHF. The CDR3 DNA follows: TGTGCCAGTACCCAGATGGGACGGGGCAATCAGCCCCAGCATTTT.

The gene calls are TRBV7-8 and TRBJ1-2; TRBD1 aligns across 10 bases. Germline values: CDR1 SGHVS, CDR2 FQNEAQ. The CDR3 consists of 14 residues. The V and J ends lost 1 base and 7 bases, in that order; junction bases with no gene match: 3. The CDR3 region has the DNA TGTGCCAGCAGCTTAGGACAGGGGGCGGGTGGCTACACCTTC. Its protein product is CASSLGQGAGGYTF.